The 13 T cell receptor beta chains listed next were all sequenced from one sample in a study of early T cells in non-severe SARS-CoV-2 infection. TCRdb used MiXCR to reprocess the 5' RACE reads, holding one entry per CDR3 protein. The sample consists of about 20,000 distinct CDR3 sequences, around 5% of them appearing once. The sample was whole blood. The receptors stem from an adult who was a healthcare worker with PCR-confirmed SARS-CoV-2 infection or an uninfected control (not recorded which).

V is TRBV20-1 and J is TRBJ2-1; 8 nucleotides match TRBD1. CDR3 length: 15 residues. J was trimmed by 8 bases and V by 3 bases; bases with no gene match: 12. Germline V gene data show CDR1 as DFQATT and CDR2 as SNEGSKA (reference sequence). CDR3 DNA sequence: TGCAGTGCTAGTAATCCGGGACAGGCCGGCGATGAGCAGTTCTTC. Its protein is CSASNPGQAGDEQFF.

The sample holds many counts of this clonotype. This chain connects TRBV12-3 or TRBV12-4 to TRBJ2-1; D might be TRBD2 (5 bases). CDR3 size: 14 residues. Trimming shortened V by 0 bases and J by 4 bases, and 7 bases separated the two germline ends. CDR3 in DNA: TGTGCCAGCAGTTTAGCCCTAGCTTACAATGAGCAGTTCTTC. As protein: CASSLALAYNEQFF.

This clonotype is medium-sized (0.01 to 0.1%) within its sample. The chain combines TRBV7-9 with TRBJ1-1; no clear D gene. Trimming pared 1 base from V and 5 bases from J, leaving 5 bases between. This CDR3 is 12 amino acids long. The V gene's germline CDR1 is SEHNR and CDR2 FQNEAQ (reference sequence). Here the CDR3 reads CASSLVVTEAFF. DNA for the CDR3: TGTGCCAGCAGCTTAGTAGTTACTGAAGCTTTCTTT.

This clonotype was picked up a small number of times. The chain couples TRBV28 to TRBJ2-1; 8 nucleotides agree with TRBD2. Germline trimming cut 5 bases from V and 2 bases from J; bases unmatched to any gene: 5. The germline V gene has CDR1 MDHEN and CDR2 SYDVKM. The CDR3 length is 15 residues. CDR3 in amino acids: CASSGAGGAYNEQFF. The CDR3 coding sequence is TGTGCCAGCAGTGGGGCGGGAGGAGCCTACAATGAGCAGTTCTTC.

This clonotype was seen at least ten times. The V gene is TRBV10-1, the J gene TRBJ2-1; TRBD1 matches 8 bases. V lost 3 bases and J lost 1; bases outside the gene matches: 2. CDR3 length equals 15 residues. Per the germline V gene, CDR1 is WNHNN and CDR2 is SYGVQD (reference sequence). The CDR3 loop reads CASSDWTGSYNEQFF. The CDR3 nucleotides are TGCGCCAGCAGTGACTGGACAGGGTCCTACAATGAGCAGTTCTTC.

In this sample, this clonotype turned up many times. The gene calls are TRBV29-1 and TRBJ2-2; tentative D call: TRBD2 (5 bases). V was shortened by 5 bases and J by 5 bases, with 12 bases between the two germline ends. The CDR3 covers 13 residues. Germline CDR1 is SQVTM and CDR2 is ANQGSEA. CDR3 in DNA: TGCAGCGTTCGGGGATTTCGGACCGGGGAGCTGTTTTTT. Residues: CSVRGFRTGELFF.

This clonotype was detected many times. The chain employs TRBV15 and TRBJ1-4, with 9 bases identical to TRBD1. CDR3 size: 14 residues. Germline V CDR1 and CDR2: LNHNV, YYDKDF (reference sequence). V lost 5 bases, J lost 8 bases, and 6 bases stayed unmatched. The CDR3 reads CATSLRQGGEKLFF. The CDR3 DNA sequence: TGTGCCACCAGCCTAAGACAGGGGGGGGAAAAACTGTTTTTT. The variable domain in full, completed from reference TRBV15 and TRBJ1-4, reads DAMVIQNPRYQVTQFGKPVTLSCSQTLNHNVMYWYQQKSSQAPKLLFHYYDKDFNNEADTPDNFQSRRPNTSFCFLDIRSPGLGDTAMYLCATSLRQGGEKLFFGSGTQLSVL.

The sample holds many counts of this clonotype. The chain is built from TRBV15 and TRBJ2-7; 7 bases are shared with TRBD1. The ends lost 0 bases at V and 2 bases at J; junction bases unmatched: 4. Germline V gene sequence: CDR1 LNHNV, CDR2 YYDKDF (reference sequence). The CDR3 contains 15 residues. CDR3: CATSRDDGTAYEQYF. CDR3 nucleotide sequence: TGTGCCACCAGCAGAGATGATGGGACAGCCTACGAGCAGTACTTC. Using reference TRBV15 and TRBJ2-7 for the parts outside the CDR3, the full variable domain is DAMVIQNPRYQVTQFGKPVTLSCSQTLNHNVMYWYQQKSSQAPKLLFHYYDKDFNNEADTPDNFQSRRPNTSFCFLDIRSPGLGDTAMYLCATSRDDGTAYEQYFGPGTRLTVT.

CDR3 DNA: TGTGCCAGCAGCCGGACTAGCGGGAGTGTAACCTACAATGAGCAGTTCTTC. Translated: CASSRTSGSVTYNEQFF. The chain couples TRBV3-2 to TRBJ2-1; the table's D call of TRBD2 was not tested on the DNA. TRBV3-2 is a listed pseudogene. There are 17 residues in the CDR3.

This clonotype was recorded at least ten times. The rearrangement links TRBV29-1 to TRBJ1-1; D is possibly TRBD1 (6 bases). CDR3 length: 13 amino acids. Trimming stripped 7 bases from V and 3 bases from J, with 15 bases between. Germline V gives CDR1 SQVTM, CDR2 ANQGSEA. DNA for the CDR3: TGCAGCGCAATTGACAGGACATACACTGAAGCTTTCTTT. It translates to CSAIDRTYTEAFF.

The table lists this clonotype with a few counts. The chain couples TRBV6-5 to TRBJ1-2, with D unresolved. V was cut by 2 bases and J by 2 bases, with 15 bases left in between. CDR3 size: 16 residues. Germline CDR1 is MNHEY and CDR2 is SVGAGI. CDR3 loop: CASSYNAPFGNYGYTF. In nucleotides, the CDR3 is TGTGCCAGCAGTTACAATGCCCCCTTCGGCAACTATGGCTACACCTTC.

The sample holds many counts of this clonotype. Written as DNA, the CDR3 is TGTGCCAGCCGCCGGGGTGGCGGGGAGCTGTTTTTT. Translating gives CASRRGGGELFF. The chain carries TRBV6-2 or TRBV6-3 and TRBJ2-2; D might be TRBD2 (5 bases). This CDR3 spans 12 amino acids. With 8 bases removed from V and 7 bases from J, the gap between germline ends came to 11 bases. Germline assignment: CDR1 MNHEY and CDR2 SVGEGT.

This clonotype was observed many times. The rearrangement links TRBV5-1 to TRBJ2-7, with TRBD1 as a possible D gene (6 bases). In germline, CDR1 is SGHRS, CDR2 YFSETQ. This CDR3 contains 12 residues. V was shortened by 5 bases and J by 5 bases, with 11 bases between the two germline ends. The chain's CDR3 is CASSRDTNEQYF. DNA of the CDR3: TGCGCCAGCAGTCGGGACACCAACGAGCAGTACTTC.